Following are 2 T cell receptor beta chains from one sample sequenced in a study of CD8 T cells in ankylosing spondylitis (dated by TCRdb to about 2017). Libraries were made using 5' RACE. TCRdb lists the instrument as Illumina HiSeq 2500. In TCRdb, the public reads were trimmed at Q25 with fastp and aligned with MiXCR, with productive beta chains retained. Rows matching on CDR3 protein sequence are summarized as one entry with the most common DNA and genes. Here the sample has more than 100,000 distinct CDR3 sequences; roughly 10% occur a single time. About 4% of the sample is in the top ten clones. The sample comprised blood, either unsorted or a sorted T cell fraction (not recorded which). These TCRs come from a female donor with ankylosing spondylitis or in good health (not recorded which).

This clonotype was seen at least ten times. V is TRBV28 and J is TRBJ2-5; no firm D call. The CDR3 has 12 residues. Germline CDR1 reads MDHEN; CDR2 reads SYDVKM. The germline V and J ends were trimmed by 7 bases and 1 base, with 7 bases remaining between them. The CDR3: CASTGTQETQYF. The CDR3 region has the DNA TGTGCCAGCACCGGTACCCAAGAGACCCAGTACTTC.

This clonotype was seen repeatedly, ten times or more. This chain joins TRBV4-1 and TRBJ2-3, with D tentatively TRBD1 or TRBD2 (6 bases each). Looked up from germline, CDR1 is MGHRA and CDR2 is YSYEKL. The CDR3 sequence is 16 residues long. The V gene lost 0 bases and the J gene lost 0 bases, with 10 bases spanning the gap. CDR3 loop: CASSQEGGTSTDTQYF. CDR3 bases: TGCGCCAGCAGCCAAGAAGGGGGGACTAGCACAGATACGCAGTATTTT.